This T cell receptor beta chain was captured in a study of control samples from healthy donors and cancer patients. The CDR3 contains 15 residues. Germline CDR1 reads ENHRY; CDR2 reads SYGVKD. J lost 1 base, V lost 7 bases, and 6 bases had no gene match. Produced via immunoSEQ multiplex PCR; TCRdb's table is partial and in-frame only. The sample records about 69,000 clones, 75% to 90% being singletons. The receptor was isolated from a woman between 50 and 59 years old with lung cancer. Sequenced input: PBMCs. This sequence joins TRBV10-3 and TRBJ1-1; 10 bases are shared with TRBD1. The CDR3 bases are TGTGCCATCAAACCGACAGGGGGCGCGAACACTGAAGCTTTCTTT. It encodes CAIKPTGGANTEAFF.